The TCR beta chain described here comes from a study of blood T cell repertoires in COVID-19. Overall study: Sources were T cells, B-cell-depleted T cells, or PBMCs; the material itself was cDNA or gDNA.

The CDR3 has 15 residues. V lost 3 bases to trimming and J lost 7 bases, with 15 bases between them. The germline V gene encodes CDR1 SGHTA and CDR2 FQGTGA. Original analysis: Nucleated cell counts were estimated from reference gene primer amplification. Assay: immunoSEQ multiplex PCR; the TCRdb copy retains only in-frame clones and omits some. V and J calls and clone size come straight from that table; D and trimming were deduced from the DNA. The table records about 130,000 clones, over 75% of them present only once. The sequencing sample was made of peripheral blood. The clonotype comes from an older man with active or convalescent COVID-19. The gene calls are TRBV7-3 and TRBJ2-2; TRBD1 might be the D (6 bases). The CDR3 bases are TGTGCCAGCAGCTTTGGGGGCGCGGAGAACGGGGAGCTGTTTTTT. Protein product: CASSFGGAENGELFF.